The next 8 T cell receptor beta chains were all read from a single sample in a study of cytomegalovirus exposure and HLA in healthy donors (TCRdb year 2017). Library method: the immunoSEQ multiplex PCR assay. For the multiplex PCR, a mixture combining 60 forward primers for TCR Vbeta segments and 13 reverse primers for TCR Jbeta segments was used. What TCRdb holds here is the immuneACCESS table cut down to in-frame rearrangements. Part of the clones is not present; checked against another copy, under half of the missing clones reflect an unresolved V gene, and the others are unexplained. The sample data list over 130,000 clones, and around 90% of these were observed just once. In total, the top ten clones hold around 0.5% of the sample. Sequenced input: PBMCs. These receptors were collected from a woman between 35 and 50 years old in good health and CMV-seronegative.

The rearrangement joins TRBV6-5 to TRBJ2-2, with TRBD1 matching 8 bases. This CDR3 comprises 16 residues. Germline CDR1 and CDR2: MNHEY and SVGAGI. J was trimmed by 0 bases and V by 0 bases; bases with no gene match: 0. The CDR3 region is CASSYSGQANTGELFF. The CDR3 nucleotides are TGTGCCAGCAGTTACTCGGGACAGGCGAACACCGGGGAGCTGTTTTTT.

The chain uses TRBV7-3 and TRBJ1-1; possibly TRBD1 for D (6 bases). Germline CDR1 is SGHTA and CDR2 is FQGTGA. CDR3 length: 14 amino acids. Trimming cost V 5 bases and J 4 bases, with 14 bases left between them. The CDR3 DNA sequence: TGTGCCAGCAGCACCTACGGACAGATCACTGAAGCTTTCTTT. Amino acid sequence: CASSTYGQITEAFF.

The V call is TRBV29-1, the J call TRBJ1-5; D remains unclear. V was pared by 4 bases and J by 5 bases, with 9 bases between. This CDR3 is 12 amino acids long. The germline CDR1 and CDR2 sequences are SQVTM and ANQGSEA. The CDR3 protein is CSVGARDQPQHF. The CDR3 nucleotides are TGCAGCGTTGGGGCCCGCGATCAGCCCCAGCATTTT. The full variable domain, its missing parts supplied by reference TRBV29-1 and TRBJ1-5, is SAVISQKPSRDICQRGTSLTIQCQVDSQVTMMFWYRQQPGQSLTLIATANQGSEATYESGFVIDKFPISRPNLTFSTLTVSNMSPEDSSIYLCSVGARDQPQHFGDGTRLSIL.

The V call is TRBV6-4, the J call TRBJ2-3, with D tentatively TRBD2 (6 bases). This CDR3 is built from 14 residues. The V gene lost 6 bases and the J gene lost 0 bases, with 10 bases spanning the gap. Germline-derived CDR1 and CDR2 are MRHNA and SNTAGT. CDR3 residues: CASSAGLSTDTQYF. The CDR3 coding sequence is TGTGCCAGCAGCGCGGGACTCAGCACAGATACGCAGTATTTT.

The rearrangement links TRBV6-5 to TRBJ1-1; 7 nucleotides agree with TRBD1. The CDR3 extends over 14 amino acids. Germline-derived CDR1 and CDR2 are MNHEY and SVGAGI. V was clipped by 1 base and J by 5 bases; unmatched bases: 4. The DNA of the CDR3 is TGTGCCAGCAGTTACTACAGGGGAGGTACTGAAGCTTTCTTT. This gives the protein CASSYYRGGTEAFF.

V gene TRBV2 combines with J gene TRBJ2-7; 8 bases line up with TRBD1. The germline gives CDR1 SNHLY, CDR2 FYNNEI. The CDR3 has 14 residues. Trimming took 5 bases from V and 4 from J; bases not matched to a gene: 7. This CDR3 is CASSPGTGGYEQYF. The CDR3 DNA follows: TGTGCCAGCAGTCCCGGGACAGGCGGTTACGAGCAGTACTTC.

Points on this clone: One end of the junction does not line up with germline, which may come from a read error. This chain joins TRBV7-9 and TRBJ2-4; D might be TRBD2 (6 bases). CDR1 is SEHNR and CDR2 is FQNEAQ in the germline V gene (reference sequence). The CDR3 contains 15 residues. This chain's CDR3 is CSSSLSAGAKNIQYF. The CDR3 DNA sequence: TGTTCCAGCAGCTTATCGGCGGGGGCCAAAAACATTCAGTACTTC. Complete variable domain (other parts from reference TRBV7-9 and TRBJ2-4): DTGVSQNPRHKITKRGQNVTFRCDPISEHNRLYWYRQTLGQGPEFLTYFQNEAQLEKSRLLSDRFSAERPKGSFSTLEIQRTEQGDSAMYLCSSSLSAGAKNIQYFGAGTRLSVL.

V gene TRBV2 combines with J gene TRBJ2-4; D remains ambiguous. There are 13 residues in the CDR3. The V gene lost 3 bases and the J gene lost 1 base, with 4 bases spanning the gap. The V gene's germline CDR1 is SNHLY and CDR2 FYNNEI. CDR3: CASSDQAKNIQYF. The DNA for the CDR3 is TGTGCCAGCAGTGATCAGGCCAAAAACATTCAGTACTTC. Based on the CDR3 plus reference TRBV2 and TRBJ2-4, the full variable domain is EPEVTQTPSHQVTQMGQEVILRCVPISNHLYFYWYRQILGQKVEFLVSFYNNEISEKSEIFDDQFSVERPDGSNFTLKIRSTKLEDSAMYFCASSDQAKNIQYFGAGTRLSVL.